This T cell receptor (beta chain) stems from a study of cytomegalovirus exposure and HLA in healthy donors. This CDR3 region has 13 residues. Trimming removed 6 bases at V and 2 bases at J, with 13 bases between. The germline V gene encodes CDR1 SQVTM and CDR2 ANQGSEA. Primers included in the PCR were 60 Vbeta and 13 Jbeta primers. Clones were read by immunoSEQ multiplex PCR, and TCRdb kept only the in-frame ones, dropping some. The sample yields about 94,000 clones, 50% to 80% seen once. Study-wide findings and caveats: TCR beta sequences numbering fewer than 20,000 were associated with HLA alleles at 0.05 false discovery rate in a later analysis. Segments of the TCR beta V type were, in most cases, productive about 87% or about 30% of the time in an earlier analysis. It was reportedly the case that the classifier diagnosed cytomegalovirus status with high specificity and sensitivity. Roughly even sequencing depth across donors was the assumption behind the presence/absence analyses.

As concerns this clone: The antigen is unknown.

This chain joins TRBV29-1 and TRBJ2-5; D unresolved. The specimen was PBMCs. The source is a young man in good health and CMV-seronegative. DNA of the CDR3: TGCAGCGTGTCGCCCAGTCCTCAAGAGACCCAGTACTTC. This codes for CSVSPSPQETQYF.